Each of the 19 T cell receptor beta chains below was sequenced from the same sample in a study of post-analysis software for immune sequencing data. Study-wide points: In patients, five TRBV segments were more frequent than in controls, with TRBV5-6, TRBV5-1 and TRBV20-1 among them.

Each TCR beta cDNA library carried unique molecular identifiers. In TCRdb, the PCR reads were re-called with MiXCR into one record per CDR3 protein. The sample includes some 370,000 distinct CDR3 sequences, roughly 36% seen only once; the top ten take 13%. Their antigen targets remain unknown. The sample consisted of blood. All receptors come from a girl aged 5 to 17 with multiple sclerosis.

The rearrangement links TRBV7-2 to TRBJ2-7, with 9 bases lining up with TRBD1. Germline V CDR1 and CDR2: SGHTA, FQGNSA. The junction had 5 bases not matched to a gene; V was cut back by 5 bases and J by 3 bases. The CDR3 contains 14 residues. In DNA form, the CDR3 reads TGTGCCAGCAGCCAATCGACAGGGGGCTACGAGCAGTACTTC. As protein: CASSQSTGGYEQYF. Together with reference TRBV7-2 and TRBJ2-7, the CDR3 gives the full variable domain: GAGVSQSPSNKVTEKGKDVELRCDPISGHTALYWYRQSLGQGLEFLIYFQGNSAPDKSGLPSDRFSAERTGGSVSTLTIQRTQQEDSAVYLCASSQSTGGYEQYFGPGTRLTVT.

This clonotype was seen just once. This may arise from a read error, as a much more abundant clone is one base away. This chain connects TRBV28 to TRBJ1-5; the D gene is possibly TRBD1 (6 bases). From germline, CDR1 is MDHEN and CDR2 SYDVKM. This CDR3 is 16 amino acids long. CDR3 in DNA: TGTGCCAGCAGCCCCCCCATTAACAGGGCGAATCGGCCCCAGCATTTT. Translated, it gives CASSPPINRANRPQHF.

This clonotype was seen a handful of times. V gene TRBV4-3 combines with J gene TRBJ2-5; 7 positions match TRBD1. Germline CDR1 and CDR2: LGHNA and YSLEER. The J segment lost 11 bases and the V segment lost 2 bases, leaving 17 bases of the junction unmatched. This CDR3 has 16 amino acids. The CDR3 is CASSQLHRGVAGEQYF. The CDR3 bases are TGCGCCAGCAGCCAACTTCACAGGGGCGTGGCTGGAGAGCAGTACTTC.

The V gene is TRBV10-3, the J gene TRBJ2-5; 10 bases are shared with TRBD2. The CDR3 consists of 16 residues. The V gene's germline CDR1 is ENHRY and CDR2 SYGVKD. V was pared by 10 bases and J by 1 base, with 12 bases of the junction left unmatched. The DNA for the CDR3 is TGTGCCACCGCTCTTAGCGGGGGGCTAACCCAAGAGACCCAGTACTTC. It codes for CATALSGGLTQETQYF.

The gene calls are TRBV3-1 and TRBJ2-7; no reliable D call. Germline lookup yields CDR1 LGHDT and CDR2 YNNKEL (reference sequence). CDR3 length equals 15 residues. V dropped 1 base and J dropped 0 bases, with 10 bases sitting between them. The CDR3 DNA reads TGTGCCAGCAGCCAAGCCGGACGGACCTCCTACGAGCAGTACTTC. It specifies CASSQAGRTSYEQYF.

This clonotype was recorded at least ten times. The rearrangement uses TRBV7-6 and TRBJ2-7; 12 positions agree with TRBD2. Germline V gene sequence: CDR1 SGHVS, CDR2 FNYEAQ. This CDR3 contains 14 residues. Trimming at V came to 5 bases and at J to 2 bases, leaving 1 base not matched to a gene. The CDR3 reads CASSRTSGAYEQYF. The CDR3 DNA is TGTGCCAGCAGCCGGACTAGCGGGGCCTACGAGCAGTACTTC.

In this sample, this clonotype turned up a few times. The chain combines TRBV9 with TRBJ2-5; 10 bases match TRBD2. The closer fit of TRBJ2-7 to the DNA end suggests the J call may be wrong. The CDR3 extends over 16 amino acids. The germline gives CDR1 SGDLS, CDR2 YYNGEE. The CDR3 coding sequence is TGTGCCAGCAGCGTAGAAGGGACTAGCGTAACCTACGAGCAGTACTTC. Amino acids: CASSVEGTSVTYEQYF.

The gene calls are TRBV20-1 and TRBJ2-5; 15 nucleotides align to TRBD2. The CDR3 runs to 18 residues. V dropped 3 bases and J dropped 0; count of bases not matched to a gene: 8. Germline CDR1 DFQATT, CDR2 SNEGSKA (reference sequence). The CDR3 region is CSARFTGLAGGYQETQYF. DNA of the CDR3: TGCAGTGCTAGGTTTACGGGACTAGCGGGGGGTTACCAAGAGACCCAGTACTTC.

The chain is built from TRBV27 and TRBJ2-7, with TRBD2 matching over 8 bases. This CDR3 contains 15 residues. CDR1 and CDR2 (germline): MNHEY, SMNVEV (reference sequence). Germline trimming cut 5 bases from V and 3 bases from J; bases unmatched to any gene: 9. For the CDR3, the DNA is TGTGCCAGCAGTCCAGGGACTAGAGCCTTCTACGAGCAGTACTTC. Translated, it gives CASSPGTRAFYEQYF.

The gene calls are TRBV6-5 and TRBJ2-5, with TRBD1 as a possible D gene (5 bases). CDR1 and CDR2 from the germline V gene are MNHEY and SVGAGI. This CDR3 has 16 amino acids. Trimming cost V 0 bases and J 5 bases, with 16 bases left between them. The DNA of the CDR3 is TGTGCCAGCAGTTACTCAGGCAGGGAATCGGGTGAGACCCAGTACTTC. It yields the protein CASSYSGRESGETQYF.

V usage is TRBV7-2 and J usage is TRBJ2-3; no definite D call. V lost 1 base and J lost 6, with 11 bases in between. The CDR3 contains 14 residues. Germline lookup yields CDR1 SGHTA and CDR2 FQGNSA. In DNA form, the CDR3 reads TGTGCCAGCAGCTTAGATCGGGTTTCGGATACGCAGTATTTT. This codes for CASSLDRVSDTQYF.

There are a few counts of this clonotype. This sequence joins TRBV20-1 and TRBJ2-1, with D possibly TRBD2 on 6 matching bases. Trimming removed 0 bases at V and 3 bases at J, with 18 bases between. CDR3 length: 17 amino acids. Per the germline V gene, CDR1 is DFQATT and CDR2 is SNEGSKA (reference sequence). The CDR3 reads CSARDPGEAQSYNEQFF. The CDR3 coding sequence is TGCAGTGCTAGAGATCCGGGGGAAGCGCAAAGCTACAATGAGCAGTTCTTC.

This clonotype showed up just a few times. The gene calls are TRBV6-5 and TRBJ1-5; weak D call: TRBD1 (6 bases). The CDR3 is 15 amino acids. The germline V and J ends were trimmed by 5 bases and 0 bases, with 11 bases remaining between them. The germline gives CDR1 MNHEY, CDR2 SVGAGI. The CDR3 DNA reads as TGTGCCAGCAGTCTGACAGGCAATAGCAATCAGCCCCAGCATTTT. As protein: CASSLTGNSNQPQHF.

This clonotype was recorded a few times. V and J are TRBV29-1 and TRBJ2-3; perhaps D is TRBD1 or TRBD2 (5 bases each). V was clipped by 7 bases and J by 0 bases, with 11 bases between them. CDR3 length: 13 residues. Germline V CDR1 and CDR2: SQVTM, ANQGSEA. The chain's CDR3 is CSGLGRSTDTQYF. For the CDR3, the DNA is TGCAGCGGCCTGGGACGGAGCACAGATACGCAGTATTTT.

The CDR3 protein is CASSLIGTGGGYEQYF. CDR3 in DNA: TGCGCCAGCAGCTTGATTGGGACAGGGGGTGGCTACGAGCAGTACTTC. The chain recombines TRBV5-1 with TRBJ2-7; the match to TRBD1 covers 11 bases. This CDR3 has 16 amino acids. Germline assignment: CDR1 SGHRS and CDR2 YFSETQ. V shed 1 base, J shed 3 bases, and the junction held 6 bases outside the gene matches.

The chain has TRBV4-2 and TRBJ2-5, with 10 bases that match TRBD2. This CDR3 region has 16 residues. Germline lookup yields CDR1 LGHNA and CDR2 YNFKEQ. The J segment lost 4 bases and the V segment lost 1 base, leaving 6 bases of the junction unmatched. The CDR3 sequence is CASSQGASGGLETQYF. CDR3 DNA: TGTGCCAGCAGCCAAGGGGCTAGCGGGGGATTAGAGACCCAGTACTTC.

This clonotype was seen ten or more times. The J gene is TRBJ2-7, the V gene TRBV29-1; the match to TRBD1 covers 8 bases. The V gene end was trimmed by 6 bases and the J gene end by 0 bases; junction bases not matched to a gene: 4. The CDR3 extends over 13 amino acids. In germline, CDR1 is SQVTM, CDR2 ANQGSEA. CDR3 protein: CSVGQGSSYEQYF. CDR3 coding DNA: TGCAGCGTCGGACAGGGAAGCTCCTACGAGCAGTACTTC.

V is TRBV7-8 and J is TRBJ2-5; tentatively, D is TRBD1 (5 bases). The V end lost 5 bases, the J end lost 11 bases, and 12 bases lay between the germline ends. Germline CDR1 and CDR2: SGHVS and FQNEAQ. This CDR3 is 11 amino acids long. The DNA for the CDR3 is TGTGCCAGCAGCCTAGGACACCTGCAGTACTTC. Its translation is CASSLGHLQYF.

The chain couples TRBV6-1 to TRBJ2-4; D is unresolved. The CDR3 is 14 amino acids. V was clipped by 6 bases and J by 0 bases, with 9 bases between them. CDR1 and CDR2 from the germline V gene are MNHNS and SASEGT. The CDR3 is CASRGPLAKNIQYF. The CDR3 DNA reads as TGTGCCAGCAGGGGCCCTCTAGCCAAAAACATTCAGTACTTC.